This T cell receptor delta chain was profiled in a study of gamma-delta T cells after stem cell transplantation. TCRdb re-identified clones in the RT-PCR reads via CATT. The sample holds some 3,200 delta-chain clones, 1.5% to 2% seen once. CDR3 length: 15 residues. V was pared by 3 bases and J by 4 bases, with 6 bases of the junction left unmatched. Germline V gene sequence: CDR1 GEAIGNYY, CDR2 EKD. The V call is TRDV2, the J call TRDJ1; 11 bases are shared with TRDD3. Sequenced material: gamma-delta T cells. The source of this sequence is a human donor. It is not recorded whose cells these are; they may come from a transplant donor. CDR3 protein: CACDRLGDKGDKLIF. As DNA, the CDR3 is TGTGCCTGTGACCGACTGGGGGATAAGGGCGATAAACTCATCTTT.